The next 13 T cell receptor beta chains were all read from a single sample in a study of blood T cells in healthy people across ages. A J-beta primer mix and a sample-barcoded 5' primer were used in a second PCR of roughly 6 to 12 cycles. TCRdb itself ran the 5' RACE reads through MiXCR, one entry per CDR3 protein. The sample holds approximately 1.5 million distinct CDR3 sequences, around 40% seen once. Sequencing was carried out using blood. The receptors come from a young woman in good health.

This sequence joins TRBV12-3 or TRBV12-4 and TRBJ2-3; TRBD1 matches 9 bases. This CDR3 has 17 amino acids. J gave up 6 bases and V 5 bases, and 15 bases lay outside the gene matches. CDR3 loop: CASSPTVTGGRADTQYF. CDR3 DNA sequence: TGTGCCAGCAGTCCCACGGTTACAGGGGGCCGCGCGGATACGCAGTATTTT.

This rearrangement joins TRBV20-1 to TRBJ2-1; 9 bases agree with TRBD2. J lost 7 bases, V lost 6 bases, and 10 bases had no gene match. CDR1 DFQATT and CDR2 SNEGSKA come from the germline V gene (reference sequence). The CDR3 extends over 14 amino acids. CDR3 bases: TGCAGTGCCTTAATAGCGGGAGTAGGTAATGAGCAGTTCTTC. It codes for CSALIAGVGNEQFF.

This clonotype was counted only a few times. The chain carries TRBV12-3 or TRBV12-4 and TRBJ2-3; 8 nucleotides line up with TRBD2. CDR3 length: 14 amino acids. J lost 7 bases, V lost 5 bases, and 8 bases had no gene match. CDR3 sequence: CASSLAGGRYTQYF. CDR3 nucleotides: TGTGCCAGCAGTCTGGCGGGGGGCCGGTATACGCAGTATTTT.

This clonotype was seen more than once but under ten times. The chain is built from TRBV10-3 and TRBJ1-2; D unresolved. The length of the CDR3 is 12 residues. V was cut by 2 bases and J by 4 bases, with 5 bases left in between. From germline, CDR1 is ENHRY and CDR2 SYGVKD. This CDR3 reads CAISEGIYGYTF. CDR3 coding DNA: TGTGCCATCAGTGAGGGGATCTATGGCTACACCTTC.

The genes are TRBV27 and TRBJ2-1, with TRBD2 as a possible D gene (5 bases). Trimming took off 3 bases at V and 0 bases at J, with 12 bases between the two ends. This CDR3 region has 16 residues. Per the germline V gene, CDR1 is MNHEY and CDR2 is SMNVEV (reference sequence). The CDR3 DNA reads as TGTGCCAGCAGTTTCAGAGGGAGAAGCTCCTACAATGAGCAGTTCTTC. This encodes CASSFRGRSSYNEQFF.

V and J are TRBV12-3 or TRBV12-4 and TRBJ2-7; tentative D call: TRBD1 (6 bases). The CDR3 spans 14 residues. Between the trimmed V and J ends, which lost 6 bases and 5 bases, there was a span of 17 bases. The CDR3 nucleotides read TGTGCCAGCAGAAAACAGGGCTGGGCCGACGAGCAGTACTTC. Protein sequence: CASRKQGWADEQYF.

The DNA for the CDR3 is TGTGCCTGGAGTGCGACCCTGTACGAGCAGTACTTC. Translated, it gives CAWSATLYEQYF. The V call is TRBV30, the J call TRBJ2-7; D remains unclear. Trimming shortened V by 1 base and J by 4 bases, and 8 bases separated the two germline ends. Germline V gene lookup returns CDR1 GTSNPN and CDR2 SVGIG (reference sequence). CDR3 length equals 12 residues.

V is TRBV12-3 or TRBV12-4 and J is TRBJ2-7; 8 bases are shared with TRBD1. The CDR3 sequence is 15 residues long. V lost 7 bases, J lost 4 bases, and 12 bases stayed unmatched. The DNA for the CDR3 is TGTGCCAGCACTAACTCCGGGACAGGAGTTTACGAGCAGTACTTC. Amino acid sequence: CASTNSGTGVYEQYF.

The CDR3 DNA reads as TGTGCCAGCAGCCAAGGACAGGGCGCGAACACTGAAGCTTTCTTT. As protein: CASSQGQGANTEAFF. The chain joins TRBV4-2 to TRBJ1-1; 7 bases fit TRBD1. Trimming removed 1 base from V and 1 base from J; junction bases left unmatched: 3. The CDR3 runs to 15 residues. Looked up from germline, CDR1 is LGHNA and CDR2 is YNFKEQ.

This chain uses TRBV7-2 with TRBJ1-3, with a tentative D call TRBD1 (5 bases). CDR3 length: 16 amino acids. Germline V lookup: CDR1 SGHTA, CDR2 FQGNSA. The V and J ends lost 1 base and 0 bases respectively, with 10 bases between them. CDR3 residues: CASSLGPGPSGNTIYF. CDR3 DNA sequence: TGTGCCAGCAGCTTAGGACCAGGGCCCTCTGGAAACACCATATATTTT.

DNA for the CDR3: TGTGCCAGCAGATCCGGACCTAATGAAAAACTGTTTTTT. Protein: CASRSGPNEKLFF. This chain uses TRBV7-2 with TRBJ1-4, with D unresolved. This CDR3 has 13 residues. Trimming pared 6 bases from V and 3 bases from J, leaving 8 bases between. In germline, CDR1 is SGHTA, CDR2 FQGNSA.

The CDR3 loop reads CSVELLQGRTEAFF. The CDR3, as DNA: TGCAGCGTTGAACTCCTGCAGGGCCGCACTGAAGCTTTCTTT. The rearrangement joins TRBV29-1 to TRBJ1-1, with D possibly TRBD1 on 5 matching bases. Germline loops: CDR1 SQVTM, CDR2 ANQGSEA. V gave up 2 bases and J gave up 4 bases, with 14 bases separating them. CDR3 size: 14 residues.

CDR3 region: CSATGTPHNEQFF. DNA of the CDR3: TGCAGTGCTACCGGGACTCCACACAATGAGCAGTTCTTC. The V call is TRBV20-1, the J call TRBJ2-1; tentative D call: TRBD2 (6 bases). V shed 4 bases and J shed 5 bases, with 12 bases lying between them. The CDR3 is 13 amino acids. Germline-derived CDR1 and CDR2 are DFQATT and SNEGSKA (reference sequence).